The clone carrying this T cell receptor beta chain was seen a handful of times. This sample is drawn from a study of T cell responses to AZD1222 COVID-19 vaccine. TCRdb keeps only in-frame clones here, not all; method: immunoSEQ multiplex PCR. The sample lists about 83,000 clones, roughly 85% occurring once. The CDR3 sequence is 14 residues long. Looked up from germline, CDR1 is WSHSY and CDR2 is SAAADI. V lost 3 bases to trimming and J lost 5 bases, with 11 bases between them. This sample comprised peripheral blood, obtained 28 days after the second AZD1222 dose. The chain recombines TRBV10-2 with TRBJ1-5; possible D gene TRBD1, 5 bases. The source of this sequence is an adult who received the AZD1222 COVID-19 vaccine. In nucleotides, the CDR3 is TGCGCCAGCAGTGACGGGGGGGGATATCAGCCCCAGCATTTT. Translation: CASSDGGGYQPQHF.